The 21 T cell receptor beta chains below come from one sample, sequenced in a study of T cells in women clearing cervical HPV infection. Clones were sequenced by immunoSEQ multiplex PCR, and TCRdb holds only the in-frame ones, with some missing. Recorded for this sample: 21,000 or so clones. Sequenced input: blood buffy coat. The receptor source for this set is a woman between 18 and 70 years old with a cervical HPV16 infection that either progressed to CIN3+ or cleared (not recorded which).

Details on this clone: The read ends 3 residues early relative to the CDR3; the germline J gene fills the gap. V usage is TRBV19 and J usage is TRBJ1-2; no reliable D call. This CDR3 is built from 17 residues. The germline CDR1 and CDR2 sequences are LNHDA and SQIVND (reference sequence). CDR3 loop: CASSIDIKFLAKNIYTF. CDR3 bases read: TGTGCCAGTAGTATAGACATCAAGTTCTTAGCCAAAAACATC.

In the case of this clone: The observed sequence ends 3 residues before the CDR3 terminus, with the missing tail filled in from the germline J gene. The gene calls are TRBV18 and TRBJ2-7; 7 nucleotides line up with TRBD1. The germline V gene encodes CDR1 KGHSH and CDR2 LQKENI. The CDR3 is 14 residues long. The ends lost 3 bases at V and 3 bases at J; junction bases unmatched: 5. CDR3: CASSPGTVFYEQYF. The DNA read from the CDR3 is TGTGCCAGCTCACCTGGGACAGTTTTCTACGAG.

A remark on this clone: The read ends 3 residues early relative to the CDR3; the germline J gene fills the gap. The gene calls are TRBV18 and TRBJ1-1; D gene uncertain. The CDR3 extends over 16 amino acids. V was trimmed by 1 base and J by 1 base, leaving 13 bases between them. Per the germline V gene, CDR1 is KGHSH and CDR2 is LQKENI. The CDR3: CASSPRWAEGNTEAFF. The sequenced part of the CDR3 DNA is TGTGCCAGCTCACCACGTTGGGCAGAGGGGAACACTGAA.

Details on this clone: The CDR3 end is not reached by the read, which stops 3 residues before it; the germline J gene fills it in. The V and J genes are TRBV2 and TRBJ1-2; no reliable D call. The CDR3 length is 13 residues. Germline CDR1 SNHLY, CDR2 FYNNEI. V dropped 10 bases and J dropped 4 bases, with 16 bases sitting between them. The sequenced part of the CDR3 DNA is TGTGCCACTGCCACCTGGCCTAGCTATGGC. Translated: CATATWPSYG. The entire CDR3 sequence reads CATATWPSYGYTF.

CDR3 amino acids: CASSLAPGYNEQFF. Partial CDR3 DNA: TGTGCCAGCAGCTTAGCGCCAGGTTACAATGAG. The rearrangement uses TRBV7-2 and TRBJ2-1; no reliable D call. The read ends 3 residues shy of where the CDR3 ends; the end is completed using the germline J gene. CDR1 is SGHTA and CDR2 is FQGNSA in the germline V gene. The CDR3 length is 14 residues. The V gene lost 0 bases and the J gene lost 4 bases, with 7 bases spanning the gap.

The DNA read from the CDR3 is TGTGCCTGGAGTGTAGGGTCTAGCGGGGGAGATACG. The encoded protein is CAWSVGSSGGDT. The full CDR3 reads CAWSVGSSGGDTQYF. The chain is built from TRBV30 and TRBJ2-3; 10 bases agree with TRBD2. The read ends 3 residues shy of where the CDR3 ends; the end is completed using the germline J gene. Germline V gives CDR1 GTSNPN, CDR2 SVGIG (reference sequence). The CDR3 runs to 15 residues. V gave up 0 bases and J gave up 5 bases; unmatched junction bases: 5.

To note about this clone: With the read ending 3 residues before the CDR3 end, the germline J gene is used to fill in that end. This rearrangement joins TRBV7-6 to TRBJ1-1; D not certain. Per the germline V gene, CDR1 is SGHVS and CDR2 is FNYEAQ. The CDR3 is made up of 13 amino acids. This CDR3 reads CASSLFAGTEAFF. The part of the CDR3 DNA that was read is TGTGCCAGCAGCTTATTCGCGGGAACAGAA.

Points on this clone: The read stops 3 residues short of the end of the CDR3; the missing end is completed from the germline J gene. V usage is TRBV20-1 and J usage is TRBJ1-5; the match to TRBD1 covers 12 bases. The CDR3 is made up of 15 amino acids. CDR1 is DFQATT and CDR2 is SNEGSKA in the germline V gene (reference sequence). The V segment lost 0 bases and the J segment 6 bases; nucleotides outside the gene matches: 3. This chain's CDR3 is CSAREGQGAFQPQHF. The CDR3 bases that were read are TGCAGTGCTAGAGAGGGACAGGGGGCATTTCAGCCC.

Incomplete CDR3 DNA: TGTGCCGCAAGGACCTCTGGGGCCAACGTA. Its protein is CAARTSGANV. The CDR3 in full is CAARTSGANVLFF. The chain combines TRBV30 with TRBJ1-4; maybe TRBD1 (5 bases). With the read ending 3 residues before the CDR3 end, the germline J gene is used to fill in that end. Germline V gene sequence: CDR1 GTSNPN, CDR2 SVGIG (reference sequence). The CDR3 totals 13 residues.

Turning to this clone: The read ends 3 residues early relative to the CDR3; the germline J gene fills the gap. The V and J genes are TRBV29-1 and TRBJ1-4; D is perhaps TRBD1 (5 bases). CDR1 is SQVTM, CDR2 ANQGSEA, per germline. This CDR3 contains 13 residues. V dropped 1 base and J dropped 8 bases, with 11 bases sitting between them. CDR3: CSVEVWQGEKLFF. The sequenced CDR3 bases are TGCAGCGTTGAAGTCTGGCAGGGCGAAAAA.

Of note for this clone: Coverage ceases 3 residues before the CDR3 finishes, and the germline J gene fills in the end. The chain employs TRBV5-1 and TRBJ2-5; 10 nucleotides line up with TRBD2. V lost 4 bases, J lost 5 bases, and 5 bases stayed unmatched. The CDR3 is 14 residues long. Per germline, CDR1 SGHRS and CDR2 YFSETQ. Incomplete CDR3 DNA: TGCGCCAGCAGCCTAGCGGGAGTTGCTGAGACC. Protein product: CASSLAGVAET. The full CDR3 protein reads CASSLAGVAETQYF.

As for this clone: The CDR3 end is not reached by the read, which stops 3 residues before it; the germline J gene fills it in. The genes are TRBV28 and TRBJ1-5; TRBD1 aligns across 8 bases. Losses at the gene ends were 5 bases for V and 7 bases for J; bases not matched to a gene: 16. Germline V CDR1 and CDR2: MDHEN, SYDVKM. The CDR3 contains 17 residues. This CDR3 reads CASSPSQGGTEWQPQHF. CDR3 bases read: TGTGCCAGCAGTCCCTCACAGGGGGGGACGGAGTGGCAGCCC.

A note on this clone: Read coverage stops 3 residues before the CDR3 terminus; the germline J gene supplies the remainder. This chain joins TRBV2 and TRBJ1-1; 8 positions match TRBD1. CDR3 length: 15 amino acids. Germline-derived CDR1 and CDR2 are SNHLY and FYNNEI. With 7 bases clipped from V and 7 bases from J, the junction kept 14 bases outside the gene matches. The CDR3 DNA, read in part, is TGTGCCAGCACCCCAGACCGGACAGGGTATAGTGAA. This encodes CASTPDRTGYSE. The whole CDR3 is CASTPDRTGYSEAFF.

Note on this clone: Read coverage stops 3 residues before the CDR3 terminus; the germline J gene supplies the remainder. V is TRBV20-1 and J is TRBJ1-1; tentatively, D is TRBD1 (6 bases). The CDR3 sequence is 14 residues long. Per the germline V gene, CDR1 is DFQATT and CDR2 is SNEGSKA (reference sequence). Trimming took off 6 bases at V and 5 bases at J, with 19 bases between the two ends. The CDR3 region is CSATLGQLGTEAFF. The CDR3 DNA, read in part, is TGCAGTGCCACCCTCGGACAGTTGGGTACTGAA.

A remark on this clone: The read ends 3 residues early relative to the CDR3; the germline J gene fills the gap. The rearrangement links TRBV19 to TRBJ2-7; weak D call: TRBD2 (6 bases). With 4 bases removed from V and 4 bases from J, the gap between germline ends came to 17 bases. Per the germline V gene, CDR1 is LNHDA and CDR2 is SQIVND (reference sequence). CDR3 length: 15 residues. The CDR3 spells CASSSYIRGMYEQYF. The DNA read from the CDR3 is TGTGCCAGTAGTAGCTACATACGCGGGATGTACGAG.

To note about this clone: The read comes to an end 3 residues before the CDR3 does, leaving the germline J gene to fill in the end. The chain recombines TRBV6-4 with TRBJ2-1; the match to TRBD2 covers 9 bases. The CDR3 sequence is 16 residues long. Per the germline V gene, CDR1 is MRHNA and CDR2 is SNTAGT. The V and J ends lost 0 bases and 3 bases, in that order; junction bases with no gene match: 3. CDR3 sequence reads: CASSDSRTSVYNEQFF. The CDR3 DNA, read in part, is TGTGCCAGCAGTGACTCGAGGACTAGCGTCTACAATGAG.

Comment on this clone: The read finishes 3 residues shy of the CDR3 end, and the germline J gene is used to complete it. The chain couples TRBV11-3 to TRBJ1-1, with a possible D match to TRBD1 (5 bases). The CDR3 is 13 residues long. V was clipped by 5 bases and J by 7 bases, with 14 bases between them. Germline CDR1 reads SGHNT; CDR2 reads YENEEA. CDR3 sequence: CASSSPRQSEAFF. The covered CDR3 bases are TGTGCCAGCAGCAGCCCACGACAGAGTGAA.

The CDR3 is CASSQDGGGDSPLHF. CDR3 DNA (partial): TGCGCCAGCAGCCAAGACGGGGGTGGTGATTCACCC. This chain links TRBV4-1 with TRBJ1-6, with a weak D call TRBD1 (5 bases). The read stops 3 residues short of the end of the CDR3; the missing end is completed from the germline J gene. Germline loops: CDR1 MGHRA, CDR2 YSYEKL. The length of the CDR3 is 15 residues. The germline V and J ends were trimmed by 0 bases and 8 bases, with 11 bases remaining between them.

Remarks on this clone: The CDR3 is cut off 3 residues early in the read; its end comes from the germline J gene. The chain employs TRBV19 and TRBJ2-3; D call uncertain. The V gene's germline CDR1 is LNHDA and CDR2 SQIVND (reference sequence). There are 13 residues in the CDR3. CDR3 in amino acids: CASSFVAQETQYF. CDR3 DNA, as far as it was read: TGTGCCAGTAGTTTTGTAGCCCAAGAGACG.

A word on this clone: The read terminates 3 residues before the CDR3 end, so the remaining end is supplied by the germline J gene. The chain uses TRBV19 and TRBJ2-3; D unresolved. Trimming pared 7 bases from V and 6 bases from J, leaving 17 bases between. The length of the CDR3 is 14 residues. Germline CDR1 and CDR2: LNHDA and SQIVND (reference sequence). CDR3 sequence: CASKVVPYADTQYF. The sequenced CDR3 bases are TGTGCCAGTAAAGTGGTACCATATGCGGATACG.

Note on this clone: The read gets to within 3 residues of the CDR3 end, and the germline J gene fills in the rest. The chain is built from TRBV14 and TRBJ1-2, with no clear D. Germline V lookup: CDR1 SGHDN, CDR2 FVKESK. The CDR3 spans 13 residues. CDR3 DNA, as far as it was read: TGTGCCAGCAGCCAAGCACCAGACTACGAC. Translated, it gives CASSQAPDYD. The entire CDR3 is CASSQAPDYDYTF.